The 26 T cell receptor beta chains reported below all come from one sample, sequenced in a study of blood T cell repertoires in COVID-19. TCRdb keeps only in-frame clones here, not all; method: immunoSEQ multiplex PCR. The profile shows 360,000 or so clones, over 80% of them singletons. The sample was PBMCs or T cells enriched from blood (not recorded which). The source is a woman aged 45 to 65 who had recovered from COVID-19.

In this sample, this clone turned up a few times. This chain connects TRBV5-4 to TRBJ1-1, with 8 bases that match TRBD1. Unmatched junction bases numbered 5, after V lost 0 bases and J lost 4 bases. Germline V gene lookup returns CDR1 SGHNT and CDR2 YYREEE (reference sequence). There are 15 residues in the CDR3. The CDR3 region has the DNA TGTGCCAGCAGCTTGGATATGACAGGGGTCACTGAAGCTTTCTTT. Its translation: CASSLDMTGVTEAFF.

The chain links TRBV9 to TRBJ1-2, with D possibly matching TRBD1 (6 bases). The V gene's germline CDR1 is SGDLS and CDR2 YYNGEE. Trimming left V 3 bases short and J 2 bases short, with 14 bases between. The CDR3 totals 15 residues. This CDR3 reads CASSATTGPNYGYTF. The CDR3 DNA is TGTGCCAGCAGCGCCACCACAGGGCCCAACTATGGCTACACCTTC.

The V call is TRBV7-8, the J call TRBJ2-7, with TRBD1 matching over 9 bases. J gave up 6 bases and V 2 bases, and 8 bases lay outside the gene matches. Germline CDR1 and CDR2: SGHVS and FQNEAQ. The CDR3 consists of 15 residues. In nucleotides, the CDR3 is TGTGCCAGCAGCTTAAGACAGGGGGATATTACCGAGCAGTACTTC. Protein: CASSLRQGDITEQYF.

The V call is TRBV9, the J call TRBJ2-2, with D possibly TRBD1 on 5 matching bases. The V gene lost 5 bases and the J gene lost 3 bases, with 17 bases spanning the gap. The CDR3 is 16 amino acids. CDR1 is SGDLS, CDR2 YYNGEE, per germline. CDR3 region: CASRDRVQGDTGELFF. The CDR3 DNA reads as TGTGCCAGCAGGGACCGGGTTCAAGGGGACACCGGGGAGCTGTTTTTT. Complete variable domain (other parts from reference TRBV9 and TRBJ2-2): DSGVTQTPKHLITATGQRVTLRCSPRSGDLSVYWYQQSLDQGLQFLIQYYNGEERAKGNILERFSAQQFPDLHSELNLSSLELGDSALYFCASRDRVQGDTGELFFGEGSRLTVL.

V and J are TRBV7-9 and TRBJ1-5; 7 bases line up with TRBD1. With V trimmed by 5 bases and J by 5 bases, 12 bases remained unmatched. The CDR3 covers 16 residues. Germline V gene data show CDR1 as SEHNR and CDR2 as FQNEAQ (reference sequence). CDR3 coding DNA: TGTGCCAGCAGCGACAGGGCCTTATCTCCTGATCAGCCCCAGCATTTT. It encodes CASSDRALSPDQPQHF.

The sample holds one count of this clone. This CDR3 is CASSAEQGIYGYTF. The CDR3 DNA is TGCGCCAGCAGCGCTGAACAGGGAATCTATGGCTACACCTTC. V is TRBV5-1 and J is TRBJ1-2, with a weak D call TRBD1 (6 bases). Germline loops: CDR1 SGHRS, CDR2 YFSETQ. V shed 4 bases and J shed 4 bases, with 14 bases lying between them. This CDR3 is 14 amino acids long.

The rearrangement links TRBV28 to TRBJ1-4; D gene uncertain. This CDR3 region has 12 residues. V shed 10 bases and J shed 8 bases, with 14 bases lying between them. Germline assignment: CDR1 MDHEN and CDR2 SYDVKM. CDR3 residues: CATQGGWEKLFF. CDR3 DNA sequence: TGTGCCACTCAAGGAGGTTGGGAAAAACTGTTTTTT.

Concerning this clone: Germline and junction disagree at one end, which may indicate a read error. The chain has TRBV6-5 and TRBJ2-7; 8 positions agree with TRBD1. This CDR3 spans 13 amino acids. Germline-derived CDR1 and CDR2 are MNHEY and SVGAGI. The CDR3 region is CASAWTGSYVQYF. The CDR3 DNA follows: TGTGCCAGCGCTTGGACAGGGTCCTACGTGCAGTACTTC.

The chain uses TRBV6-2 or TRBV6-3 and TRBJ1-2; D ambiguous. V shed 3 bases and J shed 7 bases, with 9 bases lying between them. In germline, CDR1 is MNHEY, CDR2 SVGEGT. The CDR3 totals 12 residues. In nucleotides, the CDR3 is TGTGCCAGCAGTTATGGAGGTTTTGGCTACACCTTC. It is translated as CASSYGGFGYTF.

The V gene is TRBV30, the J gene TRBJ1-6, with 10 bases aligning to TRBD1. V lost 3 bases to trimming and J lost 10 bases; unmatched junction nucleotides: 6. The CDR3 has 14 residues. Germline V gives CDR1 GTSNPN, CDR2 SVGIG (reference sequence). CDR3 coding DNA: TGTGCCTGGAGGATGACAGGGGGCGGGTCACCCCTCCACTTT. Protein: CAWRMTGGGSPLHF.

The rearrangement uses TRBV18 and TRBJ2-1; perhaps TRBD2 as D (6 bases). There are 18 residues in the CDR3. Germline V gives CDR1 KGHSH, CDR2 LQKENI. The V gene lost 2 bases and the J gene lost 0 bases, with 17 bases spanning the gap. The CDR3 is CASSPEGGGKISYNEQFF. The CDR3 DNA follows: TGTGCCAGCTCACCAGAGGGAGGCGGAAAAATCTCCTACAATGAGCAGTTCTTC.

The chain combines TRBV18 with TRBJ1-6, with TRBD1 matching 10 bases. CDR3 size: 15 residues. Germline V gene data show CDR1 as KGHSH and CDR2 as LQKENI. V gave up 5 bases and J gave up 9 bases; unmatched junction bases: 7. The CDR3 loop is CASSAGQGGSSPLHF. Here the CDR3 DNA reads TGTGCCAGCTCAGCCGGACAGGGGGGAAGTTCACCCCTCCACTTT.

This chain connects TRBV9 to TRBJ1-5; D is unclear. The CDR3 contains 17 residues. Germline CDR1 SGDLS, CDR2 YYNGEE. Trimming removed 4 bases at V and 0 bases at J, with 17 bases between. CDR3 bases: TGTGCCAGCAGCCCTAAGACCGCGGAGTATAGCAATCAGCCCCAGCATTTT. Translating it yields CASSPKTAEYSNQPQHF.

The rearrangement joins TRBV30 to TRBJ1-4; 7 nucleotides agree with TRBD1. Germline assignment: CDR1 GTSNPN and CDR2 SVGIG (reference sequence). The V segment lost 5 bases and the J segment 0 bases; nucleotides outside the gene matches: 6. This CDR3 is 15 amino acids long. CDR3 protein: CAWARGRATNEKLFF. The CDR3 nucleotides read TGTGCCTGGGCTAGGGGGCGGGCAACTAATGAAAAACTGTTTTTT.

The genes are TRBV6-5 and TRBJ2-7, with D maybe TRBD1 (5 bases). The germline V and J ends were trimmed by 2 bases and 2 bases, with 7 bases remaining between them. CDR1 is MNHEY and CDR2 is SVGAGI in the germline V gene. The CDR3 totals 13 residues. The CDR3 spells CASSYGQTYEQYF. CDR3 sequence (DNA): TGTGCCAGCAGTTACGGACAAACCTACGAGCAGTACTTC.

CDR3 residues: CASSLGQGGNSPLHF. Here the CDR3 DNA reads TGTGCCAGCAGCTTAGGCCAGGGAGGTAATTCACCCCTCCACTTT. The chain links TRBV7-2 to TRBJ1-6; weak D call: TRBD1 (5 bases). This CDR3 region has 15 residues. Trimming removed 1 base at V and 6 bases at J, with 10 bases between. Germline CDR1 and CDR2: SGHTA and FQGNSA.

This chain connects TRBV18 to TRBJ1-5; D is uncertain. The V end was cut by 3 bases, the J end by 3 bases, with 12 bases between. The CDR3 sequence is 15 residues long. Germline lookup yields CDR1 KGHSH and CDR2 LQKENI. The CDR3 nucleotides read TGTGCCAGCTCACCCCAGCGGCAGAACAATCAGCCCCAGCATTTT. Its protein is CASSPQRQNNQPQHF.

The rearrangement uses TRBV4-3 and TRBJ1-1, with a possible D match to TRBD1 (5 bases). CDR1 and CDR2 from the germline V gene are LGHNA and YSLEER. V dropped 0 bases and J dropped 1 base, with 6 bases sitting between them. The CDR3 is 14 residues long. For the CDR3, the DNA is TGCGCCAGCAGCCAAGATCAGGGGAACACTGAAGCTTTCTTT. Translated, it gives CASSQDQGNTEAFF.

The chain links TRBV6-5 to TRBJ2-7; 8 bases agree with TRBD1. V lost 6 bases and J lost 5; bases outside the gene matches: 6. Germline CDR1 is MNHEY and CDR2 is SVGAGI. CDR3 size: 13 residues. Here the CDR3 reads CASRDAGGDEQYF. The CDR3 nucleotides are TGTGCCAGCAGGGACGCAGGGGGCGACGAGCAGTACTTC.

This clone was seen only a few times. The V and J genes are TRBV7-9 and TRBJ1-1; D is perhaps TRBD1 (5 bases). CDR1 and CDR2 (germline): SEHNR, FQNEAQ (reference sequence). The CDR3 is 14 residues long. V gave up 2 bases and J gave up 1 base, with 8 bases separating them. CDR3 region: CASSLSGGNTEAFF. Written as DNA, the CDR3 is TGTGCCAGCAGCTTATCGGGGGGGAACACTGAAGCTTTCTTT.

This chain connects TRBV19 to TRBJ2-7; D possibly corresponds to TRBD2 (6 bases). V lost 3 bases and J 6 bases, leaving 15 bases between the germline ends. Germline CDR1 reads LNHDA; CDR2 reads SQIVND (reference sequence). CDR3 size: 14 residues. The CDR3 coding sequence is TGTGCCAGTAGTATCGGAGGGGCGTTCGGCGAGCAGTACTTC. Translated, it gives CASSIGGAFGEQYF. The variable domain in full, with the rest retrieved from reference TRBV19 and TRBJ2-7, is DGGITQSPKYLFRKEGQNVTLSCEQNLNHDAMYWYRQDPGQGLRLIYYSQIVNDFQKGDIAEGYSVSREKKESFPLTVTSAQKNPTAFYLCASSIGGAFGEQYFGPGTRLTVT.

The rearrangement joins TRBV7-3 to TRBJ1-5; D call uncertain. V dropped 0 bases and J dropped 5 bases, with 11 bases sitting between them. Germline CDR1 SGHTA, CDR2 FQGTGA. This CDR3 comprises 15 residues. The CDR3 sequence: CASSLTGSVDQPQHF. The CDR3 bases are TGTGCCAGCAGCTTAACAGGCAGCGTGGATCAGCCCCAGCATTTT. The full variable domain, its missing parts supplied by reference TRBV7-3 and TRBJ1-5, is GAGVSQTPSNKVTEKGKYVELRCDPISGHTALYWYRQSLGQGPEFLIYFQGTGAADDSGLPNDRFFAVRPEGSVSTLKIQRTERGDSAVYLCASSLTGSVDQPQHFGDGTRLSIL.

This sequence joins TRBV7-6 and TRBJ2-2; 11 bases are shared with TRBD2. The germline V gene has CDR1 SGHVS and CDR2 FNYEAQ. The length of the CDR3 is 17 residues. V gave up 0 bases and J gave up 1 base; unmatched junction bases: 1. CDR3 loop: CASSLATSGVNTGELFF. CDR3 nucleotides: TGTGCCAGCAGCTTAGCGACTAGCGGGGTGAACACCGGGGAGCTGTTTTTT.

The rearrangement joins TRBV3-1 (or the pseudogene TRBV3-2) to TRBJ2-7; D uncertain. This CDR3 region has 15 residues. The germline CDR1 and CDR2 sequences are LGHDT and YNNKEL (reference sequence). V lost 4 bases and J lost 2, with 15 bases in between. In DNA, the CDR3 is TGTGCCAGCAGCCCCCGCGGCGTCCCCCCCTACGAGCAGTACTTC. Its translation is CASSPRGVPPYEQYF.

The chain is built from TRBV7-3 and TRBJ2-3; 9 nucleotides agree with TRBD1. The ends lost 6 bases at V and 5 bases at J; junction bases unmatched: 12. Germline V gives CDR1 SGHTA, CDR2 FQGTGA. The CDR3 covers 16 residues. The CDR3 DNA sequence: TGTGCCAGCAGTTTCCGGGGGACAGGGACGGGAGATACGCAGTATTTT. Residues: CASSFRGTGTGDTQYF.

The chain uses TRBV12-3 or TRBV12-4 and TRBJ1-2; D ambiguous. The CDR3 sequence is 13 residues long. Trimming removed 9 bases from V and 7 bases from J, with 18 bases in between. CDR3 in amino acids: CARSPRGTSGYTF. The DNA for the CDR3 is TGTGCCAGAAGCCCTCGAGGTACGAGTGGCTACACCTTC.